The subject of this entry is one TCR beta chain. The entry originates in a study of cytomegalovirus exposure and HLA in healthy donors. The CDR3 sequence is 15 residues long. CDR1 MGHRA and CDR2 YSYEKL come from the germline V gene. Trimming pared 3 bases from V and 4 bases from J, leaving 15 bases between. Primers included in the PCR were 60 Vbeta and 13 Jbeta primers. The data were produced by immunoSEQ multiplex PCR, yet TCRdb's version contains in-frame clones alone and is incomplete. Of 150,000 to 160,000 clones listed, 70% to 80% were seen once; the top ten hold 9.5% to 15%. This receptor was taken from a man aged 25 to 45 in good health and CMV-seropositive. The specimen sequenced was PBMCs. The chain joins TRBV4-1 to TRBJ2-5, with D tentatively TRBD1 (6 bases). The DNA of the CDR3 is TGCGCCAGCAGCCACACGAGGACAGTAGGAGAGACCCAGTACTTC. The encoded protein is CASSHTRTVGETQYF.